A selection of T cell receptor beta chains follows, all from one sample in a study of blood T cells in healthy people across ages. From the 5' RACE reads, TCRdb called clonotypes with MiXCR, one entry per CDR3 protein. The sample lists 630,000 or so distinct CDR3 sequences, about 30% occurring once. What was sequenced was blood. The source is a woman aged 80 or over in good health. The CDR3 runs from the conserved cysteine through the conserved F or W. Each record gives: J gene, clone size, V gene, D gene, CDR3 protein, CDR3 DNA. The D gene is left open where the match is weak. Size tells how often a clone was seen (once, few, many) or the class of an expanded clone, and some rows leave it out.

j_call: TRBJ1-2
clone_size: .
v_call: TRBV12-3/TRBV12-4
d_call: .
cdr3_aa: CASSFPDRSNYGYTF
cdr3_nt: TGTGCCAGCAGTTTCCCGGACAGATCTAACTATGGCTACACCTTC

j_call: TRBJ2-1
clone_size: many
v_call: TRBV20-1
d_call: .
cdr3_aa: CSATSRGWYNEQFF
cdr3_nt: TGCAGTGCCACCTCACGGGGGTGGTACAATGAGCAGTTCTTC

j_call: TRBJ2-7
clone_size: many
v_call: TRBV12-3/TRBV12-4
d_call: .
cdr3_aa: CASSFRGSLGEQYF
cdr3_nt: TGTGCCAGCAGTTTTAGGGGGTCCCTGGGGGAGCAGTACTTC

j_call: TRBJ2-7
clone_size: many
v_call: TRBV27
d_call: TRBD1
cdr3_aa: CASSFAGGSYEQYF
cdr3_nt: TGTGCCAGCAGTTTCGCAGGGGGCTCCTACGAGCAGTACTTC

j_call: TRBJ1-1
clone_size: few
v_call: TRBV6-5
d_call: .
cdr3_aa: CASSYAEANTEAFF
cdr3_nt: TGTGCCAGCAGTTACGCAGAGGCGAACACTGAAGCTTTCTTT

j_call: TRBJ1-2
clone_size: many
v_call: TRBV5-1
d_call: .
cdr3_aa: CASSLESASGGYTF
cdr3_nt: TGCGCCAGCAGCTTGGAGTCGGCTTCGGGGGGCTACACCTTC

j_call: TRBJ2-5
clone_size: .
v_call: TRBV10-3
d_call: TRBD2
cdr3_aa: CAIRGGTSRETQYF
cdr3_nt: TGTGCCATCAGGGGGGGGACTAGCAGAGAGACCCAGTACTTC

j_call: TRBJ1-5
clone_size: many
v_call: TRBV2
d_call: .
cdr3_aa: CASSETTTDQPQHF
cdr3_nt: TGTGCCAGCAGTGAAACTACGACAGACCAGCCCCAGCATTTT

j_call: TRBJ2-7
clone_size: .
v_call: TRBV5-1
d_call: TRBD2
cdr3_aa: CASSSEGLAVYEQYF
cdr3_nt: TGCGCCAGCAGCTCGGAGGGACTAGCGGTCTACGAGCAGTACTTC

j_call: TRBJ2-3
clone_size: many
v_call: TRBV29-1
d_call: .
cdr3_aa: CSVVSDTQYF
cdr3_nt: TGCAGCGTTGTGTCAGATACGCAGTATTTT

j_call: TRBJ1-6
clone_size: many
v_call: TRBV5-1
d_call: .
cdr3_aa: CASSVSGLDNSPLHF
cdr3_nt: TGCGCCAGCAGCGTCTCTGGGCTGGATAATTCACCCCTCCACTTT

j_call: TRBJ2-5
clone_size: many
v_call: TRBV25-1
d_call: .
cdr3_aa: CASSKGRLARQETQYF
cdr3_nt: TGTGCCAGCTCGAAAGGGAGGCTAGCGAGACAAGAGACCCAGTACTTC

j_call: TRBJ2-1
clone_size: .
v_call: TRBV30
d_call: TRBD2
cdr3_aa: CAWRSGTSGGKSYNEQFF
cdr3_nt: TGTGCCTGGAGAAGTGGAACTAGCGGGGGCAAATCCTACAATGAGCAGTTCTTC

j_call: TRBJ2-1
clone_size: .
v_call: TRBV7-3
d_call: TRBD2
cdr3_aa: CASSMGLAGGSYNEQFF
cdr3_nt: TGTGCCAGCAGCATGGGACTAGCGGGGGGATCCTACAATGAGCAGTTCTTC

j_call: TRBJ2-2
clone_size: few
v_call: TRBV30
d_call: .
cdr3_aa: CAWSGGVNTGELFF
cdr3_nt: TGTGCCTGGAGTGGAGGGGTGAACACCGGGGAGCTGTTTTTT

j_call: TRBJ2-4
clone_size: many
v_call: TRBV21-1
d_call: .
cdr3_aa: CASSKDRSRITNIQYF
cdr3_nt: TGTGCCAGCAGCAAAGATCGGAGTAGGATTACGAACATTCAGTACTTC

j_call: TRBJ2-7
clone_size: many
v_call: TRBV5-1
d_call: .
cdr3_aa: CASSFVDPTYEQYF
cdr3_nt: TGCGCCAGCAGCTTCGTCGACCCTACCTACGAGCAGTACTTC

j_call: TRBJ1-2
clone_size: .
v_call: TRBV20-1
d_call: .
cdr3_aa: CSAPGGGGANYGYTF
cdr3_nt: TGCAGTGCTCCGGGGGGAGGGGGAGCTAACTATGGCTACACCTTC

j_call: TRBJ2-1
clone_size: .
v_call: TRBV7-9
d_call: TRBD1
cdr3_aa: CASSQQRGGAPQYNEQFF
cdr3_nt: TGTGCCAGCAGCCAGCAGCGAGGGGGCGCTCCCCAATACAATGAGCAGTTCTTC

j_call: TRBJ1-2
clone_size: many
v_call: TRBV6-1
d_call: .
cdr3_aa: CASSVELRTESAHGYTF
cdr3_nt: TGTGCCAGCAGTGTTGAACTTAGGACAGAATCTGCCCATGGCTACACCTTC

j_call: TRBJ1-2
clone_size: many
v_call: TRBV20-1
d_call: TRBD1
cdr3_aa: CSAITGGWGGYTF
cdr3_nt: TGCAGTGCCATAACAGGGGGCTGGGGTGGCTACACCTTC

j_call: TRBJ1-3
clone_size: .
v_call: TRBV7-8
d_call: TRBD1
cdr3_aa: CASQGGPSFLSSGNTIYF
cdr3_nt: TGTGCCTCCCAGGGGGGCCCTTCCTTTTTAAGCTCTGGAAACACCATATATTTT

j_call: TRBJ2-7
clone_size: many
v_call: TRBV5-6
d_call: TRBD1
cdr3_aa: CASSPVKGAHEQYF
cdr3_nt: TGTGCCAGCAGCCCAGTCAAGGGGGCCCACGAGCAGTACTTC

j_call: TRBJ2-3
clone_size: many
v_call: TRBV27
d_call: .
cdr3_aa: CASSLAQGDTQYF
cdr3_nt: TGTGCCAGCAGTTTAGCCCAGGGAGATACGCAGTATTTT

j_call: TRBJ1-1
clone_size: .
v_call: TRBV20-1
d_call: .
cdr3_aa: CSARDVGALNTEAFF
cdr3_nt: TGCAGTGCTAGAGATGTCGGGGCCCTGAACACTGAAGCTTTCTTT

j_call: TRBJ2-7
clone_size: few
v_call: TRBV11-1
d_call: TRBD1
cdr3_aa: CAGSLTGTATYEQYF
cdr3_nt: TGTGCCGGCAGCTTAACCGGGACAGCCACCTACGAGCAGTACTTC

j_call: TRBJ2-3
clone_size: .
v_call: TRBV5-1
d_call: .
cdr3_aa: CASSLASRRSTDTQYF
cdr3_nt: TGCGCCAGCAGCTTGGCCAGCCGGAGGAGCACAGATACGCAGTATTTT

j_call: TRBJ2-1
clone_size: .
v_call: TRBV5-1
d_call: .
cdr3_aa: CASSLAVRQGRNNEQFF
cdr3_nt: TGCGCCAGCAGCTTGGCGGTGCGCCAGGGCAGGAACAATGAGCAGTTCTTC

j_call: TRBJ2-1
clone_size: many
v_call: TRBV5-1
d_call: TRBD2
cdr3_aa: CASSLEVAGAHNEQFF
cdr3_nt: TGCGCCAGCAGCTTGGAGGTAGCGGGGGCCCACAATGAGCAGTTCTTC

j_call: TRBJ1-2
clone_size: many
v_call: TRBV6-2/TRBV6-3
d_call: .
cdr3_aa: CASSLRDGGGYTF
cdr3_nt: TGTGCCAGCAGCCTTCGGGACGGCGGTGGCTACACCTTC

j_call: TRBJ2-3
clone_size: many
v_call: TRBV5-1
d_call: .
cdr3_aa: CASSRQGTDTQYF
cdr3_nt: TGTGCCAGCAGTCGGCAGGGCACAGATACGCAGTATTTT

j_call: TRBJ2-7
clone_size: .
v_call: TRBV7-2
d_call: TRBD1
cdr3_aa: CASSSTGKNNEQYF
cdr3_nt: TGTGCCAGCAGCTCGACAGGGAAAAACAATGAGCAGTACTTC

j_call: TRBJ1-6
clone_size: .
v_call: TRBV11-1
d_call: TRBD1
cdr3_aa: CASSIGTGKRPLHF
cdr3_nt: TGTGCCAGCAGCATCGGGACAGGGAAGCGACCCCTCCACTTT

j_call: TRBJ1-1
clone_size: .
v_call: TRBV3-1
d_call: .
cdr3_aa: CASSQGRSEAFF
cdr3_nt: TGTGCCAGCAGCCAAGGGAGGAGTGAAGCTTTCTTT

j_call: TRBJ2-5
clone_size: .
v_call: TRBV7-2
d_call: .
cdr3_aa: CASSLGGGGLGEQYF
cdr3_nt: TGTGCCAGCAGCTTAGGAGGGGGGGGCCTTGGAGAGCAGTACTTC

j_call: TRBJ2-3
clone_size: .
v_call: TRBV10-3
d_call: .
cdr3_aa: CTISESIRGTDMQYF
cdr3_nt: TGTACCATCAGTGAGTCGATCCGGGGCACAGATATGCAGTATTTT

j_call: TRBJ1-5
clone_size: .
v_call: TRBV20-1
d_call: .
cdr3_aa: CSAGGRHNQPQHF
cdr3_nt: TGCAGTGCCGGGGGACGGCACAATCAGCCCCAGCATTTT

j_call: TRBJ1-5
clone_size: few
v_call: TRBV6-6
d_call: .
cdr3_aa: CASKAESNQPQHF
cdr3_nt: TGTGCCAGCAAGGCGGAAAGCAATCAGCCCCAGCATTTT

j_call: TRBJ1-1
clone_size: few
v_call: TRBV2
d_call: .
cdr3_aa: CASSETSQVGTEAFF
cdr3_nt: TGTGCCAGCAGTGAAACCAGCCAGGTGGGCACTGAAGCTTTCTTT

j_call: TRBJ2-3
clone_size: many
v_call: TRBV5-1
d_call: .
cdr3_aa: CASSLGRDPWTQYF
cdr3_nt: TGCGCCAGCAGCTTGGGCCGGGACCCTTGGACGCAGTATTTT

j_call: TRBJ1-5
clone_size: .
v_call: TRBV6-1
d_call: .
cdr3_aa: CASSEANQPQHF
cdr3_nt: TGTGCCAGCAGTGAAGCGAATCAGCCCCAGCATTTT

j_call: TRBJ1-4
clone_size: .
v_call: TRBV5-1
d_call: .
cdr3_aa: CASSSGQSGAGEKLFF
cdr3_nt: TGCGCCAGCAGCTCGGGGCAATCGGGCGCGGGGGAAAAACTGTTTTTT

j_call: TRBJ2-7
clone_size: many
v_call: TRBV7-6
d_call: .
cdr3_aa: CASSLGAGPTYEQYF
cdr3_nt: TGTGCCAGCAGTTTAGGCGCAGGGCCGACCTACGAGCAGTACTTC

j_call: TRBJ2-4
clone_size: many
v_call: TRBV20-1
d_call: .
cdr3_aa: CSARDGPIAKNIQYF
cdr3_nt: TGCAGTGCTAGAGACGGACCAATAGCCAAAAACATTCAGTACTTC

j_call: TRBJ2-3
clone_size: many
v_call: TRBV27
d_call: TRBD1
cdr3_aa: CASSRQGARADTQYF
cdr3_nt: TGTGCCAGCAGTCGACAGGGGGCGCGCGCAGATACGCAGTATTTT

j_call: TRBJ2-7
clone_size: many
v_call: TRBV20-1
d_call: .
cdr3_aa: CSASPTGGHYEQYF
cdr3_nt: TGCAGTGCTTCACCTACCGGGGGGCACTACGAGCAGTACTTC

j_call: TRBJ2-5
clone_size: once
v_call: TRBV14
d_call: TRBD1
cdr3_aa: CAGSHYPGQGAKETQYF
cdr3_nt: TGTGCCGGCAGCCATTATCCGGGACAGGGGGCGAAAGAGACCCAGTACTTC

j_call: TRBJ2-7
clone_size: .
v_call: TRBV7-2
d_call: .
cdr3_aa: CAWSSDRYEQYF
cdr3_nt: TGTGCCTGGAGTTCAGACCGCTACGAGCAGTACTTC

j_call: TRBJ2-7
clone_size: many
v_call: TRBV6-1
d_call: .
cdr3_aa: CASSEGGPYEQYF
cdr3_nt: TGTGCCAGCAGTGAGGGGGGACCCTACGAGCAGTACTTC

j_call: TRBJ2-7
clone_size: .
v_call: TRBV5-1
d_call: .
cdr3_aa: CASGHQAGQTYEQYF
cdr3_nt: TGCGCCAGCGGACACCAGGCAGGGCAGACCTACGAGCAGTACTTC

j_call: TRBJ2-1
clone_size: .
v_call: TRBV7-8
d_call: TRBD2
cdr3_aa: CASSASIAGGSQFF
cdr3_nt: TGTGCCAGCAGCGCGAGCATAGCGGGGGGGTCCCAGTTCTTC

j_call: TRBJ1-1
clone_size: .
v_call: TRBV6-1
d_call: TRBD1
cdr3_aa: CASNWGTGVGNTEAFF
cdr3_nt: TGTGCCAGCAATTGGGGGACAGGGGTAGGGAACACTGAAGCTTTCTTT

j_call: TRBJ2-7
clone_size: .
v_call: TRBV5-1
d_call: TRBD2
cdr3_aa: CASSLPSELAGGPAYEQYF
cdr3_nt: TGCGCCAGCAGCTTGCCCTCCGAACTAGCGGGGGGCCCAGCCTACGAGCAGTACTTC

j_call: TRBJ1-1
clone_size: many
v_call: TRBV7-8
d_call: .
cdr3_aa: CASSPEQGATEAFF
cdr3_nt: TGTGCCAGCAGCCCGGAACAGGGTGCCACTGAAGCTTTCTTT

j_call: TRBJ2-1
clone_size: many
v_call: TRBV4-1
d_call: .
cdr3_aa: CASSQGGRQFSYNEQFF
cdr3_nt: TGCGCCAGCAGCCAAGGTGGCAGACAATTCTCCTACAATGAGCAGTTCTTC

j_call: TRBJ2-7
clone_size: many
v_call: TRBV6-1
d_call: TRBD1
cdr3_aa: CASREGGTGYYEQYF
cdr3_nt: TGTGCCAGCAGGGAAGGGGGGACAGGGTATTACGAGCAGTACTTC

j_call: TRBJ2-7
clone_size: many
v_call: TRBV15
d_call: .
cdr3_aa: CATSREYYEQYF
cdr3_nt: TGTGCCACCAGCAGAGAATACTACGAGCAGTACTTC

j_call: TRBJ1-1
clone_size: few
v_call: TRBV7-9
d_call: .
cdr3_aa: CASSRDENTEAFF
cdr3_nt: TGTGCCAGCAGCCGAGACGAGAACACTGAAGCTTTCTTT

j_call: TRBJ2-1
clone_size: many
v_call: TRBV7-2
d_call: TRBD1
cdr3_aa: CASSLESGGTYNEQFF
cdr3_nt: TGTGCCAGCAGCTTAGAGTCAGGGGGTACCTACAATGAGCAGTTCTTC